This TCR beta chain was identified during a study of molecular identifiers for immune sequencing clone quantification (dated 2018 in TCRdb). Regarding the complete study: For a replicate experiment, RNA from about 20,000 or 100,000 naive CD8 T cells was divided into five aliquots, of which four were sequenced. This methods study benchmarked molecular-identifier clustering-based TCR repertoire sequencing (MIDCIRS) and TCR RNA copy counting, using CD8 T cells to do so.

The library was prepared using PCR. Sequencing relied on an Illumina HiSeq 4000. Bulk TCR libraries were prepared as previously described, using TCR primers listed in Table S5. The Qiagen AllPrep DNA/RNA kit was used to purify total RNA. Before any analysis, reads coming from multiple sequencing runs of the same library were combined into one pool. In the paper's pipeline: Reads were retained only if an exact TCR constant sequence was present, and the retained reads were trimmed to 150 nt and grouped according to their 12-nt molecular barcodes. Within each barcode group, reads were sub-clustered at a 15% Levenshtein threshold, and quality-weighted consensus sequences were built per RNA molecule. Non-functional sequences were removed, as were lower-count sequences one edit away from another. On the basis of fitting two negative binomial distributions, barcode sub-clusters with fewer than 20% of the maximum read count were discarded. TCRdb ran its own pipeline on the public reads, namely fastp trimming at Q25 and MiXCR clone calling, and kept in-frame beta chains. Rows with one shared CDR3 protein collapse into an entry with the most common genes and DNA. The V and J calls follow TCRdb's processing rather than the paper's. The sample profile shows about 640,000 distinct CDR3 sequences; just under 20% of them were found once. The ten most abundant clones make up around 0.86% of the sample.

In regard to this clonotype: The target of this receptor is not known. This may arise from a read error, as a much more abundant clone is one base away.

Study-wide findings and limitations: Modeling indicated about three TCR RNA copies recovered per cell, compared with around 11 by digital PCR, which implies a capture efficiency of approximately 30%. The naive libraries included spiked-in Jurkat TCR RNA (more than nine copies' worth), and this Jurkat TCR RNA is not part of the donor repertoire. Highly expanded clone sizes could be underestimated because identical TCR molecules may share a barcode. Without barcode sub-clustering, chimeric consensus sequences inflated TCR diversity; chimeras reached as high as 47%. Spiked-in Jurkat TCR RNA equal to a single cell's worth was reported to be detectable even within 1,200,000 naive CD8 T cells. In CMV-specific effector cells, clones with more than 20 RNA copies contained over 97% of molecules, whereas in naive cells such clones contained under 1% of molecules.

The germline V gene (reference sequence) specifies LNHDA as CDR1 and SQIVND as CDR2. Spanning cysteine to phenylalanine, the CDR3 consists of 15 amino acids. Of all the DNA, just the CDR3 is kept, 45 bases in frame from base 1. Libraries of naive CD8 T cells were generated from about 20,000 to 1,000,000 sorted cells, with 10%, 30% or 50% of the purified RNA used. Naive CD8 T cells, defined as CD8+CD4-CCR7+CD45RA+, were FACS-sorted into RLT Plus buffer on a BD FACSAria II. Detection sensitivity was tested by spiking Jurkat RNA equal to some 11 TCR copies' worth into samples containing about 17,000-1,000,000 naive CD8 T cells. Enrichment of CD8 T cells was performed with RosetteSep CD8+ T Cell Enrichment Cocktail and Ficoll-Paque, after which ACK red cell lysis was carried out.

The sequence derives from a human donor in good health. Some libraries in this study had Jurkat cell RNA spiked in. The receptor chain draws on TRBV19 and TRBJ2-1; no D gene call is confident. Sequencing used naive CD8+ T cells from blood, with Jurkat cell RNA spiked in. The cell subset or site label corresponds to: FACS-sorted CD8+CD4-CCR7+CD45RA+ naive T cells. CDR3 reads: CASSIVESSYNEQLF. DNA sequence: TGTGCCAGTAGTATAGTCGAGAGCTCCTACAATGAGCAGCTCTTC. Outside the CDR3, residues come from the reference TRBV19 and TRBJ2-1 proteins, so the full variable domain is: DGGITQSPKYLFRKEGQNVTLSCEQNLNHDAMYWYRQDPGQGLRLIYYSQIVNDFQKGDIAEGYSVSREKKESFPLTVTSAQKNPTAFYLCASSIVESSYNEQLFGPGTRLTVL.